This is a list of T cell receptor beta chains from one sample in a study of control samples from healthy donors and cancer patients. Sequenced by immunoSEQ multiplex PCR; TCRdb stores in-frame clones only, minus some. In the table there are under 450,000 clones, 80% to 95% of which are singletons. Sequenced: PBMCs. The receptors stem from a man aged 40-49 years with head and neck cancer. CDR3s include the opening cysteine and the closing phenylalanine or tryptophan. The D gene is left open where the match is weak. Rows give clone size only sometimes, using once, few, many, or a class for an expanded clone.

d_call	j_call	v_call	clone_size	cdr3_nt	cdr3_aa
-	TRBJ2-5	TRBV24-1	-	TGTGCCTCGCTTACCCCTGAGGTCGAAGAGACCCAGTACTTC	CASLTPEVEETQYF
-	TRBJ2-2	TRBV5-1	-	TGCGCCAGCAGCTGGGGGGGCCACACCGGGGAGCTGTTTTTT	CASSWGGHTGELFF
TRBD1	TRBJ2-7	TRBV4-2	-	TGTGCCAGCAGCTGGACAGGGGCGGGAAACGAGCAGTACTTC	CASSWTGAGNEQYF
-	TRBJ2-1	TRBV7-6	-	TGTGCCAGCAGCTCGGACCCATCCTCCTACAATGAGCAGTTCTTC	CASSSDPSSYNEQFF
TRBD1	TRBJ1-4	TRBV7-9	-	TGTGCCGGAACCTGGACAGGGGACCCGAGGGGTGAAAAACTGTTTTTT	CAGTWTGDPRGEKLFF
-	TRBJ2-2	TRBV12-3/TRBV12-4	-	TGTGCCAGCAGCTTAGCGGACACCGGGGAGCTGTTTTTT	CASSLADTGELFF
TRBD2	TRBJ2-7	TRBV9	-	TGTGCCAGCGAGTCGGGCACGGGACTAGCGGCCTCCTACGAGCAGTACTTC	CASESGTGLAASYEQYF
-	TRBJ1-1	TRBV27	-	TGTGCCAGCAGTTCCTCGACGGAGAACACTGAAGCTTTCTTT	CASSSSTENTEAFF
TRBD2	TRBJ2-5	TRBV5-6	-	TGTGCCAGCAGCTTAGCTAGCGGGTACCAAGAGACCCAGTACTTC	CASSLASGYQETQYF
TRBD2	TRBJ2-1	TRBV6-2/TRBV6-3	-	TGTGCCAGCAGTTACGGGTCGGGGATCCTCCTAGCGGGGGGGCTCAATGAGCAGTTCTTC	CASSYGSGILLAGGLNEQFF
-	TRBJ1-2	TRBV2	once	TGTGCCAGCAGTGAATTTAGAGTCACTAACTATGGCTACACCTTC	CASSEFRVTNYGYTF
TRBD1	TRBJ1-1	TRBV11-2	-	TGTGCCAGCAGCTCATCAGGAAGGACAGGGTTCTTCCCGGAAGCTTTCTTT	CASSSSGRTGFFPEAFF
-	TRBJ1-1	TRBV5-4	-	TGTGCCAGCAGGATTACAGGAGGGCGTCCTGAAGCTTTCTTT	CASRITGGRPEAFF
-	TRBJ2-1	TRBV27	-	TGTGCCAGCTTTAGCTCCTACAATGAGCAGTTCTTC	CASFSSYNEQFF
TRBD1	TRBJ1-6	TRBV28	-	TGTGCCAGCAGTCCTCAAGGACAGGGTTGGAATAATTCACCCCTCCACTTT	CASSPQGQGWNNSPLHF
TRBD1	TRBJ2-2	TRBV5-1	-	TGCGCCAGCAGCTTGGAGGGGACAGGGAACACCGGGGAGCTGTTTTTT	CASSLEGTGNTGELFF
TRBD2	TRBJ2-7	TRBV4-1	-	TGCGCCAGCAGCCAGGGGGGGGGTCTTTCCTACGAGCAGTACTTC	CASSQGGGLSYEQYF